The clone carrying this T cell receptor (beta chain) was counted between two and nine times. MiXCR, run by TCRdb on the 5' RACE reads, gives a single entry per CDR3 protein. The data contain nearly 900,000 distinct CDR3 sequences, 12% of them singletons. The sample belongs to a study of identical twins. This sample also appeared in a second study, on yellow fever vaccine responses in identical twins.

Sequenced: PBMCs. This TCR was recovered from a woman aged 18-29 years in good health.

CDR3 residues: CASSDLAGVNNEQFF. CDR3 sequence (DNA): TGTGCCAGCAGTGATCTGGCGGGAGTTAACAATGAGCAGTTCTTC. The chain has TRBV6-1 and TRBJ2-1; 7 bases are shared with TRBD2. The germline V gene has CDR1 MNHNS and CDR2 SASEGT. V lost 3 bases, J lost 5 bases, and 7 bases stayed unmatched. The CDR3 is 15 amino acids.